The 22 T cell receptor beta chains presented below share a single source sample, sequenced in a study of blood T cell repertoires in COVID-19. Profiling relied on immunoSEQ multiplex PCR, and the TCRdb table lists in-frame clones only, not all of them. The sample shows about 94,000 clones, 75% to 90% of them seen only once. The material sequenced was peripheral blood. These receptors were taken from a human donor in a cohort sampled during active COVID-19.

This sequence joins TRBV7-2 and TRBJ1-2; TRBD1 might be the D (6 bases). V dropped 5 bases and J dropped 8 bases, with 21 bases sitting between them. Germline loops: CDR1 SGHTA, CDR2 FQGNSA. CDR3 size: 15 residues. The CDR3 is CASSTRITGIGGYTF. The CDR3, as DNA: TGTGCCAGCAGCACCCGAATCACAGGGATAGGGGGCTACACCTTC.

The V and J genes are TRBV11-2 and TRBJ2-7; TRBD2 matches 9 bases. V lost 5 bases, J lost 3 bases, and 5 bases stayed unmatched. CDR1 is SGHAT, CDR2 FQNNGV, per germline. This CDR3 spans 14 amino acids. The CDR3 protein is CASSRLAVNYEQYF. For the CDR3, the DNA is TGTGCCAGCAGCCGACTAGCGGTAAACTACGAGCAGTACTTC. Full variable domain (missing parts from reference TRBV11-2 and TRBJ2-7): EAGVAQSPRYKIIEKRQSVAFWCNPISGHATLYWYQQILGQGPKLLIQFQNNGVVDDSQLPKDRFSAERLKGVDSTLKIQPAKLEDSAVYLCASSRLAVNYEQYFGPGTRLTVT.

Comment on this clone: Sequence at one end of the junction differs from germline and may be a read error. This chain links TRBV5-1 with TRBJ2-7; 9 nucleotides line up with TRBD1. The CDR3 runs 14 residues. In germline, CDR1 is SGHRS, CDR2 YFSETQ. In DNA, the CDR3 is TGCGCCAGCAGCCTCCCGCAGGGGACAGGGTCGATAGTGTTC. Translation gives CASSLPQGTGSIVF.

The chain uses TRBV11-1 and TRBJ2-7; 9 nucleotides agree with TRBD2. V lost 5 bases to trimming and J lost 5 bases; unmatched junction nucleotides: 10. This CDR3 is 15 amino acids long. CDR1 SGHAT and CDR2 FQDESV come from the germline V gene (reference sequence). This CDR3 reads CASSKMGLALDEQYF. CDR3 coding DNA: TGTGCCAGCAGCAAAATGGGACTAGCTCTGGACGAGCAGTACTTC.

The genes are TRBV6-6 and TRBJ1-2; maybe TRBD1 (6 bases). The CDR3 runs to 15 residues. V lost 0 bases, J lost 6 bases, and 14 bases lay in between. CDR1 MNHNY and CDR2 SVGAGI come from the germline V gene (reference sequence). In DNA, the CDR3 is TGTGCCAGCAGTTACTCGAAGGCAGGGGTGGATGGCTACACCTTC. Its protein product is CASSYSKAGVDGYTF.

The V gene is TRBV4-2, the J gene TRBJ2-4; D remains unclear. The germline V gene encodes CDR1 LGHNA and CDR2 YNFKEQ. Between the trimmed V and J ends, which lost 0 bases and 5 bases, there was a span of 17 bases. CDR3 size: 17 residues. This CDR3 is CASSQEATRTAENIQYF. CDR3 DNA: TGTGCCAGCAGCCAAGAAGCGACCCGTACGGCGGAAAACATTCAGTACTTC.

The genes are TRBV3-1 (or the pseudogene TRBV3-2) and TRBJ2-7; TRBD1 aligns across 8 bases. CDR3 size: 14 residues. V was clipped by 0 bases and J by 7 bases; unmatched bases: 5. The V gene's germline CDR1 is LGHDT and CDR2 YNNKEL (reference sequence). The CDR3 nucleotides are TGTGCCAGCAGCCAAGAGACAGGGGCGGGAGAGCAGTACTTC. Translated: CASSQETGAGEQYF.

The chain uses TRBV28 and TRBJ2-3, with no clear D. This CDR3 has 15 amino acids. Trimming removed 5 bases at V and 5 bases at J, with 17 bases between. CDR1 is MDHEN and CDR2 is SYDVKM in the germline V gene. The CDR3 loop is CASSPLNGGEDTQYF. The CDR3 DNA follows: TGTGCCAGCAGTCCACTGAACGGTGGTGAAGATACGCAGTATTTT.

With respect to this clone: Since the CDR3 does not end with the conserved phenylalanine or tryptophan, this likely comes from a read error. The DNA is left out, because the CDR3 cannot be placed on it with certainty; the CDR3 is given as TCRdb lists it. This chain uses TRBV28 with TRBJ1-5. The CDR3 comprises 13 residues, both ends counted. Germline-derived CDR1 and CDR2 are MDHEN and SYDVKM. CDR3 loop: CASSRPGPGRGLL.

The chain employs TRBV19 and TRBJ2-3; D is unresolved. Trimming stripped 5 bases from V and 4 bases from J, with 10 bases between. The CDR3 has 13 amino acids. The germline CDR1 and CDR2 sequences are LNHDA and SQIVND (reference sequence). The CDR3 protein is CASSLGVSDTQYF. The CDR3 DNA is TGTGCCAGTAGTCTTGGAGTCTCAGATACGCAGTATTTT.

The chain recombines TRBV18 with TRBJ1-1; D unclear. CDR1 is KGHSH and CDR2 is LQKENI in the germline V gene. The V end was cut by 4 bases, the J end by 4 bases, with 13 bases between. The length of the CDR3 is 14 residues. This chain's CDR3 is CASSRESASTEAFF. The CDR3 bases are TGTGCCAGCTCACGGGAGTCGGCCAGCACTGAAGCTTTCTTT.

This sequence joins TRBV3-1 (or the pseudogene TRBV3-2) and TRBJ1-6, with 7 nucleotides matching TRBD1. This CDR3 comprises 17 residues. V lost 0 bases, J lost 9 bases, and 11 bases stayed unmatched. The germline V gene has CDR1 LGHDT and CDR2 YNNKEL (reference sequence). The CDR3 protein is CASSQDRRGGNSSPLHF. DNA for the CDR3: TGTGCCAGCAGCCAAGATCGGCGAGGGGGCAATAGTTCACCCCTCCACTTT.

The chain has TRBV18 and TRBJ2-5; 7 bases are shared with TRBD1. This CDR3 has 15 residues. Germline CDR1 is KGHSH and CDR2 is LQKENI. With V trimmed by 3 bases and J by 0 bases, 4 bases remained unmatched. CDR3 nucleotide sequence: TGTGCCAGCTCACCGCCGACAGGGTACCAAGAGACCCAGTACTTC. This gives the protein CASSPPTGYQETQYF. Using reference TRBV18 and TRBJ2-5 for the parts outside the CDR3, the full variable domain is NAGVMQNPRHLVRRRGQEARLRCSPMKGHSHVYWYRQLPEEGLKFMVYLQKENIIDESGMPKERFSAEFPKEGPSILRIQQVVRGDSAAYFCASSPPTGYQETQYFGPGTRLLVL.

This chain uses TRBV10-2 with TRBJ2-2; unclear D gene. The CDR3 is 12 residues long. Germline V lookup: CDR1 WSHSY, CDR2 SAAADI. V was shortened by 3 bases and J by 7 bases, with 6 bases between the two germline ends. This chain's CDR3 is CASSERSGELFF. The CDR3, as DNA: TGCGCCAGCAGTGAAAGGAGCGGGGAGCTGTTTTTT.

This clone was recorded a few times. The chain has TRBV2 and TRBJ1-5; D might be TRBD1 (6 bases). Trimming removed 5 bases at V and 6 bases at J, with 11 bases between. In germline, CDR1 is SNHLY, CDR2 FYNNEI. The CDR3 loop spans 13 amino acids. The CDR3: CASSSGTSQPQHF. The CDR3 DNA follows: TGTGCCAGCAGTTCCGGGACATCTCAGCCCCAGCATTTT.

The sample holds one count of this clone. The chain employs TRBV18 and TRBJ1-5; TRBD1 matches 7 bases. This CDR3 comprises 13 residues. CDR1 and CDR2 (germline): KGHSH, LQKENI. V shed 10 bases and J 5 bases; nucleotides not matched to a gene: 8. CDR3 in amino acids: CATRRGQDQPQHF. The CDR3, as DNA: TGTGCCACCCGGAGGGGGCAAGATCAGCCCCAGCATTTT.

This clone was picked up one time. At one end the junction does not follow the germline gene, possibly because of a read error. This sequence joins TRBV5-1 and TRBJ1-2, with a tentative D call TRBD1 (5 bases). From germline, CDR1 is SGHRS and CDR2 YFSETQ. This CDR3 has 14 amino acids. In DNA form, the CDR3 reads TGCGCCAGCAGCTTGGGACAGCAAGATGTCCCCTTGGAGTTC. Translation gives CASSLGQQDVPLEF.

This chain links TRBV6-5 with TRBJ2-7; 10 nucleotides agree with TRBD2. CDR1 is MNHEY and CDR2 is SVGAGI in the germline V gene. V gave up 2 bases and J gave up 3 bases; unmatched junction bases: 1. The CDR3 is 14 residues long. The CDR3 spells CASSYGLAVYEQYF. DNA for the CDR3: TGTGCCAGCAGTTACGGACTAGCGGTCTACGAGCAGTACTTC.

This clone was detected a few times. The chain links TRBV3-1 (or the pseudogene TRBV3-2) to TRBJ1-5, with 9 bases fitting TRBD1. Trimming at V came to 1 base and at J to 7 bases, leaving 5 bases not matched to a gene. The CDR3 is 15 residues long. Germline lookup yields CDR1 LGHDT and CDR2 YNNKEL (reference sequence). The CDR3 DNA reads TGTGCCAGCAGCCAAGGACAGGGGGTAGGGCAGCCCCAGCATTTT. The encoded protein is CASSQGQGVGQPQHF.

The V and J genes are TRBV6-6 and TRBJ1-2; tentative D call: TRBD1 (6 bases). V was pared by 5 bases and J by 8 bases, with 12 bases between. The germline gives CDR1 MNHNY, CDR2 SVGAGI (reference sequence). The CDR3 consists of 12 residues. CDR3 bases: TGTGCCAGCAGTGCCGGACAGAGGGGCTACACCTTC. Protein: CASSAGQRGYTF.

V usage is TRBV9 and J usage is TRBJ1-2; TRBD1 aligns across 10 bases. The V gene's germline CDR1 is SGDLS and CDR2 YYNGEE. The CDR3 consists of 14 residues. J gave up 2 bases and V 4 bases, and 2 bases lay outside the gene matches. CDR3: CASSPGQGNYGYTF. The CDR3 region has the DNA TGTGCCAGCAGCCCGGGACAGGGGAACTATGGCTACACCTTC.

The chain combines TRBV6-5 with TRBJ2-3, with TRBD2 matching 11 bases. This CDR3 is 15 amino acids long. Germline V CDR1 and CDR2: MNHEY, SVGAGI. V lost 8 bases to trimming and J lost 4 bases; unmatched junction nucleotides: 8. The CDR3 DNA is TGTGCCAGCCTACTAGCGGGAGTACTAGCAGATACGCAGTATTTT. This sequence encodes CASLLAGVLADTQYF.